A single TCR beta chain is shown here with its context. TCRdb's copy holds only in-frame clones and misses some; the assay was immunoSEQ multiplex PCR. The data hold approximately 74,000 clones, with 75% to 95% observed a single time. Trimming cost V 6 bases and J 4 bases, with 12 bases left between them. The CDR3 consists of 13 residues. Germline CDR1 LNHDA, CDR2 SQIVND (reference sequence). This sample stems from a study of OX40 agonist ivuxolimab in advanced cancers. In the study overall: Patients received the agonistic anti-OX40 (CD134) antibody ivuxolimab. A male proportion of about 84% was recorded, with mean age approximately 56 years and range about 20 to 79.

The sequencing here drew on CD4+ or CD8+ T cells sorted from blood, taken in a trial of the OX40 agonist ivuxolimab. The rearrangement links TRBV19 to TRBJ1-1, with D possibly matching TRBD1 (5 bases). The TCR sequence derives from an adult with an advanced solid tumor such as melanoma, head and neck, liver or kidney cancer. The CDR3 DNA reads as TGTGCCAGTAGGGGGAACGGGGGCACTGAAGCTTTCTTT. It codes for CASRGNGGTEAFF.